The 21 T cell receptor beta chains presented below share a single source sample, sequenced in a study of PD-1 blockade in classical Hodgkin lymphoma. Noted time point: cycle 4 day 1 (C4D1), after 6 weeks of nivolumab. Patients all relapsed after autologous stem cell transplantation, and there was variation in brentuximab vedotin exposure. TCRdb keeps only in-frame clones here, not all; method: immunoSEQ multiplex PCR. The data show more than 85,000 clones, over 85% seen once. The material was peripheral blood mononuclear cells (PBMCs), obtained before the fourth cycle of nivolumab. The receptor source for this set is a human donor with classical Hodgkin lymphoma.

The chain recombines TRBV2 with TRBJ2-7, with TRBD2 matching over 7 bases. The CDR3 contains 14 residues. Per the germline V gene, CDR1 is SNHLY and CDR2 is FYNNEI. Trimming took 3 bases from V and 2 from J; bases not matched to a gene: 4. The CDR3 DNA sequence: TGTGCCAGCAGTGATAGAGCGGGGACCTACGAGCAGTACTTC. Translation: CASSDRAGTYEQYF.

The V call is TRBV11-2, the J call TRBJ1-5; TRBD1 agrees at 8 bases. The V segment lost 4 bases and the J segment 4 bases; nucleotides outside the gene matches: 9. The CDR3 length is 16 residues. Looked up from germline, CDR1 is SGHAT and CDR2 is FQNNGV. This CDR3 is CASSSLGQGRNQPQHF. CDR3 coding DNA: TGTGCCAGCAGCTCTCTCGGACAGGGAAGGAATCAGCCCCAGCATTTT.

V is TRBV13 and J is TRBJ1-1; no clear D. The CDR3 length is 13 residues. Germline CDR1 reads PRHDT; CDR2 reads FYEKMQ (reference sequence). V lost 5 bases, J lost 4 bases, and 11 bases lay in between. The CDR3 region has the DNA TGTGCCAGCAGCGGAATCTGGAGCACTGAAGCTTTCTTT. The encoded protein is CASSGIWSTEAFF.

This clone is a singleton in its sample. V gene TRBV7-6 combines with J gene TRBJ2-1; D ambiguous. Trimming pared 0 bases from V and 1 base from J, leaving 10 bases between. Germline CDR1 is SGHVS and CDR2 is FNYEAQ. The CDR3 is 16 residues long. CDR3 amino acids: CASSLASEVSYNEQFF. The CDR3 DNA reads as TGTGCCAGCAGCTTAGCGTCAGAGGTGTCCTACAATGAGCAGTTCTTC.

The rearrangement joins TRBV5-6 to TRBJ1-2; D perhaps matches TRBD1 (6 bases). Germline V lookup: CDR1 SGHDT, CDR2 YYEEEE. Trimming shortened V by 5 bases and J by 3 bases, and 8 bases separated the two germline ends. CDR3 length: 12 residues. The CDR3 is CASSSGDYGYTF. DNA for the CDR3: TGTGCCAGCAGTTCAGGGGACTATGGCTACACCTTC. Supplemented by reference TRBV5-6 and TRBJ1-2, the full variable domain reads DAGVTQSPTHLIKTRGQQVTLRCSPKSGHDTVSWYQQALGQGPQFIFQYYEEEERQRGNFPDRFSGHQFPNYSSELNVNALLLGDSALYLCASSSGDYGYTFGSGTRLTVV.

The chain is built from TRBV5-1 and TRBJ2-4, with a tentative D call TRBD1 (6 bases). CDR1 and CDR2 (germline): SGHRS, YFSETQ. CDR3 length: 15 amino acids. Trimming shortened V by 4 bases and J by 0 bases, and 11 bases separated the two germline ends. The CDR3 sequence: CASSQQGQAKNIQYF. Here the CDR3 DNA reads TGCGCCAGCAGCCAACAGGGCCAAGCCAAAAACATTCAGTACTTC.

This chain links TRBV6-1 with TRBJ1-5, with 12 bases aligning to TRBD1. The CDR3 contains 16 residues. With V trimmed by 3 bases and J by 6 bases, 6 bases remained unmatched. Germline-derived CDR1 and CDR2 are MNHNS and SASEGT. This CDR3 is CASSDLGQGAGQPQHF. Written as DNA, the CDR3 is TGTGCCAGCAGTGATCTGGGACAGGGGGCGGGTCAGCCCCAGCATTTT.

This chain uses TRBV5-4 with TRBJ1-2; a possible D gene is TRBD1 (5 bases). The ends were cut back, 4 bases at V and 0 bases at J, with 16 bases in the middle. The CDR3 sequence is 16 residues long. CDR1 SGHNT and CDR2 YYREEE come from the germline V gene (reference sequence). The CDR3 reads CASSPRRQNPNYGYTF. CDR3 nucleotides: TGTGCCAGCAGCCCCCGCCGACAGAATCCTAACTATGGCTACACCTTC. The entire variable domain, with the rest obtained from reference TRBV5-4 and TRBJ1-2, is as follows: ETGVTQSPTHLIKTRGQQVTLRCSSQSGHNTVSWYQQALGQGPQFIFQYYREEENGRGNFPPRFSGLQFPNYSSELNVNALELDDSALYLCASSPRRQNPNYGYTFGSGTRLTVV.

J is TRBJ2-1 and V is TRBV5-4; possible D gene TRBD1, 6 bases. Germline values: CDR1 SGHNT, CDR2 YYREEE (reference sequence). The CDR3 is made up of 14 amino acids. Trimming took 6 bases from V and 5 from J, leaving 15 bases between them. The DNA of the CDR3 is TGTGCCAGCACTCGACAGGACGGGAACAATGAGCAGTTCTTC. Residues: CASTRQDGNNEQFF.

J is TRBJ2-7 and V is TRBV27; 8 bases fit TRBD1. Trimming removed 2 bases from V and 4 bases from J; junction bases left unmatched: 4. CDR1 is MNHEY, CDR2 SMNVEV, per germline (reference sequence). The CDR3 sequence is 14 residues long. The CDR3 DNA follows: TGTGCCAGCAGTTTAGGGACAGGTCGATACGAGCAGTACTTC. Amino acid sequence: CASSLGTGRYEQYF.

The chain uses TRBV6-1 and TRBJ1-5; D unclear. The V and J ends lost 0 bases and 0 bases respectively, with 6 bases between them. CDR1 is MNHNS and CDR2 is SASEGT in the germline V gene. CDR3 size: 15 residues. In DNA form, the CDR3 reads TGTGCCAGCAGTGAAGCGACAAGTAGCAATCAGCCCCAGCATTTT. Translation: CASSEATSSNQPQHF.

The chain is built from TRBV6-5 and TRBJ1-2; 7 bases are a match to TRBD1. V shed 6 bases, J shed 1 base, and the junction held 5 bases outside the gene matches. Germline V gene data show CDR1 as MNHEY and CDR2 as SVGAGI. This CDR3 comprises 14 residues. CDR3: CASRDRLLNYGYTF. CDR3 in DNA: TGTGCCAGCAGGGACAGGTTACTTAACTATGGCTACACCTTC.

The CDR3 loop reads CASSGEDLALLGTQYF. The CDR3, as DNA: TGTGCCAGCAGTGGGGAGGACTTAGCCCTATTGGGTACGCAGTATTTT. The genes are TRBV2 and TRBJ2-3; a possible D gene is TRBD2 (6 bases). The V end lost 4 bases, the J end lost 8 bases, and 22 bases lay between the germline ends. The CDR3 extends over 16 amino acids. CDR1 is SNHLY and CDR2 is FYNNEI in the germline V gene. Together with reference TRBV2 and TRBJ2-3, the CDR3 gives the full variable domain: EPEVTQTPSHQVTQMGQEVILRCVPISNHLYFYWYRQILGQKVEFLVSFYNNEISEKSEIFDDQFSVERPDGSNFTLKIRSTKLEDSAMYFCASSGEDLALLGTQYFGPGTRLTVL.

This chain links TRBV5-1 with TRBJ2-1; 10 bases line up with TRBD2. The CDR3 is made up of 15 amino acids. CDR1 is SGHRS and CDR2 is YFSETQ in the germline V gene. V trimming: 4 bases; J trimming: 4 bases; junction bases outside the gene matches: 5. The CDR3 loop reads CASSQRTSGYNEQFF. Written as DNA, the CDR3 is TGCGCCAGCAGCCAGCGGACTAGCGGTTACAATGAGCAGTTCTTC. The full variable domain, completed using reference TRBV5-1 and TRBJ2-1, is KAGVTQTPRYLIKTRGQQVTLSCSPISGHRSVSWYQQTPGQGLQFLFEYFSETQRNKGNFPGRFSGRQFSNSRSEMNVSTLELGDSALYLCASSQRTSGYNEQFFGPGTRLTVL.

The J gene is TRBJ2-2, the V gene TRBV7-2; TRBD2 matches 9 bases. J lost 1 base, V lost 1 base, and 1 base had no gene match. The CDR3 runs to 16 residues. Germline V gene data show CDR1 as SGHTA and CDR2 as FQGNSA. The DNA of the CDR3 is TGTGCCAGCAGCTTAGTAGCGGGAGTGAACACCGGGGAGCTGTTTTTT. The encoded protein is CASSLVAGVNTGELFF.

The rearrangement uses TRBV7-9 and TRBJ2-2; D might be TRBD2 (6 bases). The CDR3 spans 14 residues. The V end lost 11 bases, the J end lost 1 base, and 14 bases lay between the germline ends. Germline V gene data show CDR1 as SEHNR and CDR2 as FQNEAQ (reference sequence). CDR3 sequence: CACRAGRNTGELFF. The CDR3 DNA follows: TGTGCCTGTAGAGCGGGCAGGAACACCGGGGAGCTGTTTTTT.

This clone was recorded only once. V gene TRBV15 combines with J gene TRBJ2-5, with D possibly being TRBD2 (6 bases). The V gene's germline CDR1 is LNHNV and CDR2 YYDKDF (reference sequence). The CDR3 is made up of 19 amino acids. The V gene lost 1 base and the J gene lost 0 bases, with 21 bases spanning the gap. Written as DNA, the CDR3 is TGTGCCACCAGCAGAGGAGTCCGGGACCTAAGGAGGGACCAAGAGACCCAGTACTTC. This translates into CATSRGVRDLRRDQETQYF.

V is TRBV4-1 and J is TRBJ1-4; D not resolved. Between the trimmed V and J ends, which lost 0 bases and 0 bases, there was a span of 11 bases. The germline CDR1 and CDR2 sequences are MGHRA and YSYEKL. The CDR3 contains 17 residues. CDR3 nucleotides: TGCGCCAGCAGCCAAGATCAAGCGAGATCAACTAATGAAAAACTGTTTTTT. Amino acids: CASSQDQARSTNEKLFF.

The chain is built from TRBV7-9 and TRBJ2-5; 7 bases align to TRBD2. The CDR3 spans 14 residues. Germline values: CDR1 SEHNR, CDR2 FQNEAQ (reference sequence). Losses at the gene ends were 5 bases for V and 2 bases for J; bases not matched to a gene: 5. CDR3 region: CASSNWGGQETQYF. The DNA of the CDR3 is TGTGCCAGCAGCAACTGGGGGGGGCAAGAGACCCAGTACTTC.

The chain is built from TRBV29-1 and TRBJ2-1; 15 nucleotides agree with TRBD2. The trim removed 6 bases at V and 7 bases at J, leaving 13 bases unmatched. The CDR3 has 17 residues. Per the germline V gene, CDR1 is SQVTM and CDR2 is ANQGSEA. The CDR3 nucleotides are TGCAGCGTCGCCGGACTAGCGGGAGGGCATAGGGGGAATGAGCAGTTCTTC. Its protein product is CSVAGLAGGHRGNEQFF.

This clone occurred a few times. This chain uses TRBV6-1 with TRBJ1-3; D might be TRBD1 (5 bases). The CDR3 has 16 residues. The germline CDR1 and CDR2 sequences are MNHNS and SASEGT. Trimming shortened V by 4 bases and J by 1 base, and 14 bases separated the two germline ends. The chain's CDR3 is CASSGAPGPSGNTIYF. For the CDR3, the DNA is TGTGCCAGCAGTGGCGCTCCAGGGCCTTCTGGAAACACCATATATTTT.